This T cell receptor (beta chain) came from a study of T cells expressing NK-cell markers. With the 5' RACE reads reprocessed, TCRdb shows one record per CDR3 protein and no DNA. The table for this sample gives 400,000 to 450,000 distinct CDR3 sequences. CDR3 length: 15 amino acids. The clonotype was recovered from a woman aged 18-70 years in good health. The sample taken for sequencing was blood T cells: a sorted CD56 or NKG2C T cell subset, CD4+ or CD8+ T cells, or bulk PBMC T cells (not recorded which). The rearrangement joins TRBV12-3 or TRBV12-4 to TRBJ2-6. The CDR3 loop is CASNSGEPGANVLTF.